This T cell receptor (beta chain) stems from a study of shared clonotypes between healthy human individuals. Using about 220 ng DNA, about 30,000 T cell genomes, the sorted-subset replicate PCRs were run. Original processing notes: From ImmunoSEQ came sequences covering only the junction and carrying no quality scores, so filtering differed. The data were produced by immunoSEQ multiplex PCR, yet TCRdb's version contains in-frame clones alone and is incomplete. The DNA was the basis for D and trimming; V, J and clone size are from that table. The data hold some 2.4 million clones, with approximately 93% observed a single time. A word on this clone: Its target is not known.

The study's findings and limits: Sequencing depth was a factor that was expected to affect clonotype sharing among donors.

The split of CD4+ cells yielded CD45RA+ naive and CD45RA-negative memory subsets. This clonotype originated in a man aged 18-30 years in good health. Some clones in this sample may be carry-over from other donors' samples. The sample consisted of naive CD4+ T cells from PBMCs. Documented subset: CD45RA+ positively selected.

The CDR3 DNA reads TGTGCCATCAGTAGGCAGGGAAATGAAAAACTGTTTTTT. This sequence encodes CAISRQGNEKLFF. V and J are TRBV10-3 and TRBJ1-4, with a weak D call TRBD1 (5 bases). Germline CDR1 is ENHRY and CDR2 is SYGVKD. The CDR3 is 13 amino acids. V dropped 5 bases and J dropped 5 bases, with 9 bases sitting between them.